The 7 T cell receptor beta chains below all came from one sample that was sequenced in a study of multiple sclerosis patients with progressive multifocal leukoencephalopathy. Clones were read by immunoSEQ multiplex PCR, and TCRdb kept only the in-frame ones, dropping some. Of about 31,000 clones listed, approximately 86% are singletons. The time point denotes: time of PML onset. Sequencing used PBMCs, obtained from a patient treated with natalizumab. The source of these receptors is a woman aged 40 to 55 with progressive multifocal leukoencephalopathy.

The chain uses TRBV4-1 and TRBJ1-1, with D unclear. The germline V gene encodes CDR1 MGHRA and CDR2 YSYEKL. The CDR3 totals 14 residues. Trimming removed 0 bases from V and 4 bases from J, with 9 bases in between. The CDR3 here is CASSQEWSVTEAFF. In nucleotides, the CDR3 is TGCGCCAGCAGCCAAGAGTGGTCGGTCACTGAAGCTTTCTTT.

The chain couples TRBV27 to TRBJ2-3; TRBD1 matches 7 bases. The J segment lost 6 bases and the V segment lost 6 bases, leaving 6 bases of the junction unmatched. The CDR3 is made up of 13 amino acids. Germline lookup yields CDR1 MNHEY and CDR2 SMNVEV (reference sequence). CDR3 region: CASSIDREDTQYF. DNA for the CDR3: TGTGCCAGCAGCATAGACAGGGAGGATACGCAGTATTTT.

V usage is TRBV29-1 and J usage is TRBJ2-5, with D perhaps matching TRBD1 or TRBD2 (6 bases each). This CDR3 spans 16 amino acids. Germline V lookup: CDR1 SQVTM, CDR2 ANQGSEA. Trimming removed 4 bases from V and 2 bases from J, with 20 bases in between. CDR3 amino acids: CSVARGGNKGQETQYF. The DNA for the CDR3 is TGCAGCGTTGCCAGGGGAGGAAACAAGGGACAAGAGACCCAGTACTTC.

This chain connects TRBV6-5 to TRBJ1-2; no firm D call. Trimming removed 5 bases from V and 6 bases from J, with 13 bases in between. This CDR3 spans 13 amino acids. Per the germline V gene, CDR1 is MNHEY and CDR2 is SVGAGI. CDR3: CASSKRGGNGYTF. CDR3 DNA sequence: TGTGCCAGCAGTAAACGGGGAGGGAATGGCTACACCTTC.

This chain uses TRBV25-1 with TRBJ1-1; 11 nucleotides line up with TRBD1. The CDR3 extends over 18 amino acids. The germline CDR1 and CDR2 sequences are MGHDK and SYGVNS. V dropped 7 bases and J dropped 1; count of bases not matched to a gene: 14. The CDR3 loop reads CASKKAGTGGTKNTEAFF. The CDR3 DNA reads TGTGCCAGCAAAAAAGCAGGGACAGGGGGGACGAAGAACACTGAAGCTTTCTTT.

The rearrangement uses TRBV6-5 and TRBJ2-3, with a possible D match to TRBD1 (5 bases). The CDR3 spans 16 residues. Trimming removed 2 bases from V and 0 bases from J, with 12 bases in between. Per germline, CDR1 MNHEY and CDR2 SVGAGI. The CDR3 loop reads CASSYKRTSSTDTQYF. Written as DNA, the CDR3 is TGTGCCAGCAGTTACAAACGGACATCTAGCACAGATACGCAGTATTTT.

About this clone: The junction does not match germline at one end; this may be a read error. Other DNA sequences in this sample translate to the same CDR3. CDR3 DNA: TGTGCTAGTGGTTTGGGGAGGGAGGCCTCCTACGAGCAGTACTTT. Residues: CASGLGREASYEQYF. V is TRBV12-5 and J is TRBJ2-7, with D possibly TRBD2 on 6 matching bases. Germline V lookup: CDR1 LGHNT, CDR2 FRNRAP. The CDR3 contains 15 residues.